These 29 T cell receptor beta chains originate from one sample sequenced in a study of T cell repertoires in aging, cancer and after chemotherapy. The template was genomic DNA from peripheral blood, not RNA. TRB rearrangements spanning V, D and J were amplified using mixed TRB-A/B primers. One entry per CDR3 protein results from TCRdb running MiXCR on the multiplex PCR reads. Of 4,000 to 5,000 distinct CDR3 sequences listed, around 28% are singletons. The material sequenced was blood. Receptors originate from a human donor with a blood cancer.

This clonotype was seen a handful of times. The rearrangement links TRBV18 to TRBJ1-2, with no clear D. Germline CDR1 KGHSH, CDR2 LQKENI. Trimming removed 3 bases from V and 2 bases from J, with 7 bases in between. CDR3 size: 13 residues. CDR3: CASSPTENYGYTF. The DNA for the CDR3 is TGTGCCAGCTCACCGACTGAGAACTATGGCTACACCTTC.

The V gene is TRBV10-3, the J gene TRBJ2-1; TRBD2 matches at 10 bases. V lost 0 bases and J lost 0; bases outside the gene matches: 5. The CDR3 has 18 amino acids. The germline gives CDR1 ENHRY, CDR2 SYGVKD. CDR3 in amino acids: CAISESSGGPSSYNEQFF. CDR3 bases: TGTGCCATCAGTGAGTCTAGCGGGGGGCCGAGCTCCTACAATGAGCAGTTCTTC.

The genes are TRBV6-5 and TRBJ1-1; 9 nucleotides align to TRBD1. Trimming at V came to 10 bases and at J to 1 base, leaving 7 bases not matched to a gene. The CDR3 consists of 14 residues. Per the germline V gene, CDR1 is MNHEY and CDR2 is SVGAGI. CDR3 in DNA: TGTGCCATCAGAGGACAGGGGAAGAACACTGAAGCTTTCTTT. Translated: CAIRGQGKNTEAFF.

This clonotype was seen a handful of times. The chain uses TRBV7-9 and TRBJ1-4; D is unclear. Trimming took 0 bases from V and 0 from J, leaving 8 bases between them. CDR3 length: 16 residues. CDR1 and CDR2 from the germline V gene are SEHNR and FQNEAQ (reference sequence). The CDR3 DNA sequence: TGTGCCAGCAGCTTAGCGAAACCCGCAACTAATGAAAAACTGTTTTTT. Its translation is CASSLAKPATNEKLFF.

CDR3 residues: CASSKGGYNQPQHF. CDR3 sequence (DNA): TGTGCCAGCAGCAAAGGGGGATACAATCAGCCCCAGCATTTT. This chain links TRBV5-5 with TRBJ1-5; D possibly corresponds to TRBD1 (6 bases). Trimming took off 4 bases at V and 3 bases at J, with 11 bases between the two ends. The CDR3 is 14 amino acids. Germline V CDR1 and CDR2: SGHKS, YYEKEE (reference sequence).

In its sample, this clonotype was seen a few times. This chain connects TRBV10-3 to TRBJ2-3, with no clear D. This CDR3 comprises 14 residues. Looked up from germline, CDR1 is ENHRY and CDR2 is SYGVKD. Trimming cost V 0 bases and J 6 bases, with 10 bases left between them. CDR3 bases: TGTGCCATCAGTGAGTCGACTTCGGCGGATACGCAGTATTTT. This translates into CAISESTSADTQYF.

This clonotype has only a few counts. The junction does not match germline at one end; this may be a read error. The CDR3 nucleotides read TGCGCCAGCCGTAAAGAAAGGAATCAGCCCCAGCATTTT. It is translated as CASRKERNQPQHF. The chain uses TRBV5-6 and TRBJ1-5; D is undetermined. Looked up from germline, CDR1 is SGHDT and CDR2 is YYEEEE. This CDR3 comprises 13 residues.

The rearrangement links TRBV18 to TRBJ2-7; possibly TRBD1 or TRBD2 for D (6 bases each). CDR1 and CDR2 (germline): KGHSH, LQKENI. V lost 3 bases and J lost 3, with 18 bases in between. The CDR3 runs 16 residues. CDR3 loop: CASSPRGGTSFYEQYF. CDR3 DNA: TGTGCCAGCTCACCTCGAGGAGGGACAAGTTTCTACGAGCAGTACTTC.

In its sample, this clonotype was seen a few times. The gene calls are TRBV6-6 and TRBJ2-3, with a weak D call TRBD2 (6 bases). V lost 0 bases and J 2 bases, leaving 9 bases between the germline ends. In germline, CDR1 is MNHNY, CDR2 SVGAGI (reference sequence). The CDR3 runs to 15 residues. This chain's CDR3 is CASSYSQGLTDTQYF. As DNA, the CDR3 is TGTGCCAGCAGTTACTCGCAGGGACTCACAGATACGCAGTATTTT.

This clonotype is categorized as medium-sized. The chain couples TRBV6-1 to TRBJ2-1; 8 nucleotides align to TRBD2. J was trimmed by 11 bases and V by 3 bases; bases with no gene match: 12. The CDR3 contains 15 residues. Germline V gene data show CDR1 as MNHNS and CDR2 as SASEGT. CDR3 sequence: CASSDLPGGPEQQFF. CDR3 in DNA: TGTGCCAGCAGTGACCTTCCGGGAGGGCCTGAGCAGCAGTTCTTC.

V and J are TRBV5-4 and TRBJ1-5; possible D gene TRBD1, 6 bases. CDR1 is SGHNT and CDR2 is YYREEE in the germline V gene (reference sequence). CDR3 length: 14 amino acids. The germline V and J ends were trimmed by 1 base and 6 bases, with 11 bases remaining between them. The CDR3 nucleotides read TGTGCCAGCAGCTTGAAGGGGGGCGCTCAGCCCCAGCATTTT. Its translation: CASSLKGGAQPQHF.

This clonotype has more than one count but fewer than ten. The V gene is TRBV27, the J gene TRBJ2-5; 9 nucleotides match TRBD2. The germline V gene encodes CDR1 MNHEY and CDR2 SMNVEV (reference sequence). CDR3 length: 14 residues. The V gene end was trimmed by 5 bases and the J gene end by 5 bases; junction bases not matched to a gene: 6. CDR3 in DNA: TGTGCCAGCAGTCCTGGCGGGAGGGAGGAGACCCAGTACTTC. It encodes CASSPGGREETQYF.

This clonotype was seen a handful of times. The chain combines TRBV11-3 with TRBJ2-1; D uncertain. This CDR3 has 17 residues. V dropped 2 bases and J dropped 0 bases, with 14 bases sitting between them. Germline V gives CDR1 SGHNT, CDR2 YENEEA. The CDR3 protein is CASSLYPARSSYNEQFF. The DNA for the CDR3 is TGTGCCAGCAGCTTATACCCCGCCCGGAGCTCCTACAATGAGCAGTTCTTC.

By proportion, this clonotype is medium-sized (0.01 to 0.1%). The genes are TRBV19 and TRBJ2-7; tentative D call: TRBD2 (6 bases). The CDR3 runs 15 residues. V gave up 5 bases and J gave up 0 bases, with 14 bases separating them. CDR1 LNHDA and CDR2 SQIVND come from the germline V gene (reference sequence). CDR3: CASSSRGLSSYEQYF. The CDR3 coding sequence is TGTGCCAGTAGTTCGAGGGGACTTAGCTCCTACGAGCAGTACTTC.

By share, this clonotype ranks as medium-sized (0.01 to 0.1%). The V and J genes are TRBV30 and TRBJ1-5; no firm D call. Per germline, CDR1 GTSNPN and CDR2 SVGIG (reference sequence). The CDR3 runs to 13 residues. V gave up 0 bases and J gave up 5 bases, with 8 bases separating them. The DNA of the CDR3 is TGTGCCTGGAGTGTAAAACGGGATCAGCCCCAGCATTTT. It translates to CAWSVKRDQPQHF.

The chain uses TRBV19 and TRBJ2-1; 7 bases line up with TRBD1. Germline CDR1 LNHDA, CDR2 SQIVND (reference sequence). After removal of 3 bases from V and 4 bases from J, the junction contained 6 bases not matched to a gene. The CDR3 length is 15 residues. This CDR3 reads CASSIRDSGYNEQFF. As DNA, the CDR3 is TGTGCCAGTAGTATCCGGGACAGTGGGTACAATGAGCAGTTCTTC.

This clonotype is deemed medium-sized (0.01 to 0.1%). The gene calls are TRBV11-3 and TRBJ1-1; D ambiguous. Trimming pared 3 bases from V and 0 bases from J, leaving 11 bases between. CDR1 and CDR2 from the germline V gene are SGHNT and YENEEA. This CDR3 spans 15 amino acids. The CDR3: CASSLEYGLNTEAFF. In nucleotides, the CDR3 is TGTGCCAGCAGCTTGGAGTATGGATTGAACACTGAAGCTTTCTTT.

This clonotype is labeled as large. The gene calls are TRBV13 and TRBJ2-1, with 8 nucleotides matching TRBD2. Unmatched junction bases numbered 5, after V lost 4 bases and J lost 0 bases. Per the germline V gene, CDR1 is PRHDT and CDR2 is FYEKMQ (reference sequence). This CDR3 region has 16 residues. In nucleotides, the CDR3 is TGTGCCAGCAGCTCGGGACTAGAGGGCTCCTACAATGAGCAGTTCTTC. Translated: CASSSGLEGSYNEQFF.

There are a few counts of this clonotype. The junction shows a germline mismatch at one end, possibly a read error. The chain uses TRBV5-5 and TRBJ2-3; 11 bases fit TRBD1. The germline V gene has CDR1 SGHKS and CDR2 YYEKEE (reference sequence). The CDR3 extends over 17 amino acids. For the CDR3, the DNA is TGCGCCAGCAGCCGACAAGGACAGGGGGCATTTACAGATACGCAGTATTTT. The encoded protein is CASSRQGQGAFTDTQYF.

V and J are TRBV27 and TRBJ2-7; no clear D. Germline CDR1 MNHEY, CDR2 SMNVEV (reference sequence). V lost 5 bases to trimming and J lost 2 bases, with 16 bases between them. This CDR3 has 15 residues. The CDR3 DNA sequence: TGTGCCAGCAGTGACCCGGCCGGAACCACCTACGAGCAGTACTTC. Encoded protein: CASSDPAGTTYEQYF.

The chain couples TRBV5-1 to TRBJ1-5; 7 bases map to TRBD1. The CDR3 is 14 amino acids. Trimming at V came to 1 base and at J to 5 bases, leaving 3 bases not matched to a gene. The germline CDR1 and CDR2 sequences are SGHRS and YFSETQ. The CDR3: CASSLRQGDQPQHF. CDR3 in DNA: TGCGCCAGCAGCTTGAGGCAGGGGGATCAGCCCCAGCATTTT.

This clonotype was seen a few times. DNA for the CDR3: TGTGCCAGCAGCTTCCGGGAACATGAAAAACTGTTTTTT. Encoded protein: CASSFREHEKLFF. The V call is TRBV5-8, the J call TRBJ1-4, with D unresolved. Trimming left V 2 bases short and J 6 bases short, with 8 bases between. The CDR3 runs 13 residues. Looked up from germline, CDR1 is SGHTS and CDR2 is YDEGEE. The complete variable domain, with remaining parts taken from reference TRBV5-8 and TRBJ1-4, reads EAGVTQSPTHLIKTRGQQATLRCSPISGHTSVYWYQQALGLGLQFLLWYDEGEERNRGNFPPRFSGRQFPNYSSELNVNALELEDSALYLCASSFREHEKLFFGSGTQLSVL.

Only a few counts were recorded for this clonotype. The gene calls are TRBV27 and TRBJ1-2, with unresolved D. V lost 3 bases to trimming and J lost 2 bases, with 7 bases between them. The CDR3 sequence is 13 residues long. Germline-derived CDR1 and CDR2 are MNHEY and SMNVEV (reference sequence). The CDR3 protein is CASSLTANYGYTF. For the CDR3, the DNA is TGTGCCAGCAGTTTGACCGCGAACTATGGCTACACCTTC.

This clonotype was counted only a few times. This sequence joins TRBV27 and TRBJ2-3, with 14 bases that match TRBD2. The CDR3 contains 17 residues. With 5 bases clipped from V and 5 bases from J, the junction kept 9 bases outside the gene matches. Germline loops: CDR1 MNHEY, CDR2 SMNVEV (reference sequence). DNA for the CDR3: TGTGCCAGCAGTAGCAGACTAGCGGGGGGGCAAGTAGATACGCAGTATTTT. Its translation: CASSSRLAGGQVDTQYF.

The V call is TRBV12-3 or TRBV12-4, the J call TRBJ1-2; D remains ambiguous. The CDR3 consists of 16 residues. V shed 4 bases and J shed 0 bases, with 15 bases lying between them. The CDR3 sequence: CASSSWTGIANYGYTF. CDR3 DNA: TGTGCCAGCAGTTCCTGGACGGGGATCGCTAACTATGGCTACACCTTC.

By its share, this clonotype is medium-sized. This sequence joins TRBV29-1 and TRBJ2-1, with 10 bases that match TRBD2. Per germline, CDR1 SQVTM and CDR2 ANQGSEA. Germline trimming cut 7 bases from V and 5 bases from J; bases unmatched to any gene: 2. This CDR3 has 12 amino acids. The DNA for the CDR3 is TGCAGCGCGGGACTAGCGAACAATGAGCAGTTCTTC. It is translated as CSAGLANNEQFF.

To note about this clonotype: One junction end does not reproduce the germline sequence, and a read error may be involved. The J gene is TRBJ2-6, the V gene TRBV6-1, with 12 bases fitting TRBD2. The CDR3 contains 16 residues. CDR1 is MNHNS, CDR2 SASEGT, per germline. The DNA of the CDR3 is TGTGCCAGCAGACTAGCGGGGGGCTCTGGGGTCAACGTCTTGACTTTC. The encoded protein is CASRLAGGSGVNVLTF.

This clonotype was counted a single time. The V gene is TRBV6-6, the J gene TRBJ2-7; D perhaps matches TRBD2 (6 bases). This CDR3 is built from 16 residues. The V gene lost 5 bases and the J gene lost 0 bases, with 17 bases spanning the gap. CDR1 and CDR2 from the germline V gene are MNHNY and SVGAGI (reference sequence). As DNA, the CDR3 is TGTGCCAGCAGTACCCCCCCCCGGGACTTCTCCTACGAGCAGTACTTC. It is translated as CASSTPPRDFSYEQYF.

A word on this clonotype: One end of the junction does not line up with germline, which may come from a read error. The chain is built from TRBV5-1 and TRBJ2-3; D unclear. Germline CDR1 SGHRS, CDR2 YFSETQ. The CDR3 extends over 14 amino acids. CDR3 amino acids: CASILTAVADTHYF. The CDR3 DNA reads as TGCGCCAGCATATTGACGGCGGTGGCAGATACGCATTATTTT.